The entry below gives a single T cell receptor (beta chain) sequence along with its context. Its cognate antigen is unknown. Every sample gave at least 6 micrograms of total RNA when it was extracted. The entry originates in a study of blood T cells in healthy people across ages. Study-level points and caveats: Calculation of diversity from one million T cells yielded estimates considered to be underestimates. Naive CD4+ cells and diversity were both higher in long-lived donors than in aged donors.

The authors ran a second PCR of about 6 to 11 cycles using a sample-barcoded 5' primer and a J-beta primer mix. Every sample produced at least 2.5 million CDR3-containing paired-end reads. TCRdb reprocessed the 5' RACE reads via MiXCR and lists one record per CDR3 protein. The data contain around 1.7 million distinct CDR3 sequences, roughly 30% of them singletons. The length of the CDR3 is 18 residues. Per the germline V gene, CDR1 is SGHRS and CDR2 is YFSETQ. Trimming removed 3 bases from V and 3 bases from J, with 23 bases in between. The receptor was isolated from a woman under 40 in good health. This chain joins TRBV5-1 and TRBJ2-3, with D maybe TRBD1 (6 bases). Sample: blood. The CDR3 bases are TGCGCCAGCAGCTCGCGGAGACTGAACAGGGCGGCGACAGATACGCAGTATTTT. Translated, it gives CASSSRRLNRAATDTQYF.